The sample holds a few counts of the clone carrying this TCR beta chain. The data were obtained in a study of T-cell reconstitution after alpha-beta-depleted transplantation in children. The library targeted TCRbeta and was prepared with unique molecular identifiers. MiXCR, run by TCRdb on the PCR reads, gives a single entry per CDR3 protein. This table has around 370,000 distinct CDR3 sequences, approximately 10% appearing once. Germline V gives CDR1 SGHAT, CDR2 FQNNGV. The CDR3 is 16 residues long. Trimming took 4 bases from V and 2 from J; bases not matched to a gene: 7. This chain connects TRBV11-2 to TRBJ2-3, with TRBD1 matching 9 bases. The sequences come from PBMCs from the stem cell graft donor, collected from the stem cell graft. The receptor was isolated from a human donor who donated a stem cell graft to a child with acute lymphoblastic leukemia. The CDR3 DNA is TGTGCCAGCAGCTCAGTTACAGGGGGCCCCACAGATACGCAGTATTTT. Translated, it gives CASSSVTGGPTDTQYF. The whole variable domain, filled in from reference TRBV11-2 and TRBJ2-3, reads EAGVAQSPRYKIIEKRQSVAFWCNPISGHATLYWYQQILGQGPKLLIQFQNNGVVDDSQLPKDRFSAERLKGVDSTLKIQPAKLEDSAVYLCASSSVTGGPTDTQYFGPGTRLTVL.